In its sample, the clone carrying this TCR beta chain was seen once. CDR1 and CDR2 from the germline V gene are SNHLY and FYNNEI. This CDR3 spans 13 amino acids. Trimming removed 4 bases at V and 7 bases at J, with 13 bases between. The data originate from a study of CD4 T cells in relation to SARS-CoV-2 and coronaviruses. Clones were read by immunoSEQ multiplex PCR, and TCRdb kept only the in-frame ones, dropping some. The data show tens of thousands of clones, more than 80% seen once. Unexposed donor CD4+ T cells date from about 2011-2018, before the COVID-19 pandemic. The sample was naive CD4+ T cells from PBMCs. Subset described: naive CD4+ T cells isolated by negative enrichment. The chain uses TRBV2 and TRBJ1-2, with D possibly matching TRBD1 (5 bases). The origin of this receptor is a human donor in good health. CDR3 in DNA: TGTGCCAGCAGTGTAGGGGCCGGGGTTGGCTACACCTTC. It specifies CASSVGAGVGYTF.